The source of this TCR beta chain is a study of shared clonotypes between healthy human individuals. Across the whole study: A couple of women and a few men aged 18 to 49 made up the donors. Each donor had three CD4 naive, three CD4 memory, two CD8 naive and one CD8 memory plate.

Positively selected for CCR7, the CD45RO-negative cells used as naive CD8 cells excluded terminally differentiated effector memory CD45RA+ cells. CDR3 length equals 22 residues. The J segment lost 5 bases and the V segment lost 0 bases, leaving 23 bases of the junction unmatched. In germline, CDR1 is MGHRA, CDR2 YSYEKL. Details on this clone: Its antigen is undetermined.

Regarding the study as a whole: Naive subsets typically showed greater estimated richness than memory subsets. Incomplete sequencing of sorted subsets was indicated by rarefaction despite large depth.

Clones were sequenced by immunoSEQ multiplex PCR, and TCRdb holds only the in-frame ones, with some missing. The sample has around 560,000 clones, 85% to 95% seen once; the top ten hold about 0.11%. This clonotype was obtained from a woman under 40 in good health. The rearrangement links TRBV4-1 to TRBJ2-1; TRBD2 matches 9 bases. Sequencing input: naive CD8+ T cells sorted from blood. CDR3 bases: TGCGCCAGCAGCCAAGATTCGACTGGGTCCCTAGCGGGACCCCTAAGAAACAATGAGCAGTTCTTC. Translating gives CASSQDSTGSLAGPLRNNEQFF.